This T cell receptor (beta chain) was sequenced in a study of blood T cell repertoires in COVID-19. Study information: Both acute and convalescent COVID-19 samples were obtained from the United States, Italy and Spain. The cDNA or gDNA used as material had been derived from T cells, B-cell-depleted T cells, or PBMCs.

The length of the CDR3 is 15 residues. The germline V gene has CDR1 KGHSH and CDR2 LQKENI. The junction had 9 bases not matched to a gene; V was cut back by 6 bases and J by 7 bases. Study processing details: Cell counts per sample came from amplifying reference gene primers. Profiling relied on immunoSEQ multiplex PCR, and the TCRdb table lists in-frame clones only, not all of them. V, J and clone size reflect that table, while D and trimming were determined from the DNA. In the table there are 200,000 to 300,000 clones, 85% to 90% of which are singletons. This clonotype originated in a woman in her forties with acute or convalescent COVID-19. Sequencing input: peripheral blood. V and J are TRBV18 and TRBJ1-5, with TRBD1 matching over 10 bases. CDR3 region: CASSNAGTGEQPQHF. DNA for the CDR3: TGTGCCAGCTCTAACGCTGGGACAGGGGAGCAGCCCCAGCATTTT.